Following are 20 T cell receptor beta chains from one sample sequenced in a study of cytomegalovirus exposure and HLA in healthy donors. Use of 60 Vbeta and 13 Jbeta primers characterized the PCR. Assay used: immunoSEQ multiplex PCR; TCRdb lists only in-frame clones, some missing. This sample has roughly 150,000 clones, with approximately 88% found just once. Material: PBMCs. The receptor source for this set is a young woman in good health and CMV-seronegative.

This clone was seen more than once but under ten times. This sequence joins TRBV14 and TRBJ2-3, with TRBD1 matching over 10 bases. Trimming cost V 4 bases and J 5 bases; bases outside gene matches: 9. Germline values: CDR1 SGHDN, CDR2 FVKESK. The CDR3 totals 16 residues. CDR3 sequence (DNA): TGTGCCAGCAGCCCGGACAGGGGGTTTATTAAAGATACGCAGTATTTT. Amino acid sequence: CASSPDRGFIKDTQYF. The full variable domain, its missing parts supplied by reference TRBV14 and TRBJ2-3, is EAGVTQFPSHSVIEKGQTVTLRCDPISGHDNLYWYRRVMGKEIKFLLHFVKESKQDESGMPNNRFLAERTGGTYSTLKVQPAELEDSGVYFCASSPDRGFIKDTQYFGPGTRLTVL.

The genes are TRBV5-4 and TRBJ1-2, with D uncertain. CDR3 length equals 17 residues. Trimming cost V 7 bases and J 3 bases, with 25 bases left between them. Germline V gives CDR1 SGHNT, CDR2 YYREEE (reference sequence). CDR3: CASGPFWEANGDYGYTF. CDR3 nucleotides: TGTGCCAGCGGCCCCTTTTGGGAAGCGAACGGGGACTATGGCTACACCTTC. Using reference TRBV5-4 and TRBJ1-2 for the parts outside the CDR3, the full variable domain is ETGVTQSPTHLIKTRGQQVTLRCSSQSGHNTVSWYQQALGQGPQFIFQYYREEENGRGNFPPRFSGLQFPNYSSELNVNALELDDSALYLCASGPFWEANGDYGYTFGSGTRLTVV.

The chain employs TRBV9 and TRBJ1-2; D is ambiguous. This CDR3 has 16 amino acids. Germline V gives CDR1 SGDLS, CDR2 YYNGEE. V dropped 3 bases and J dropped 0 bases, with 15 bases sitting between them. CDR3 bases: TGTGCCAGCAGCGATCTACCTGGTCGGGCTAACTATGGCTACACCTTC. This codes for CASSDLPGRANYGYTF.

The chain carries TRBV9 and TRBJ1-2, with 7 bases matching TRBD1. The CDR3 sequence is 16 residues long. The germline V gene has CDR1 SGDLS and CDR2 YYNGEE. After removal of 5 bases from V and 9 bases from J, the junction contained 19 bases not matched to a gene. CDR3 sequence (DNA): TGTGCCAGCAGTCGAAACGCCGGGACAGTCTCACTCAGCTACACCTTC. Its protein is CASSRNAGTVSLSYTF.

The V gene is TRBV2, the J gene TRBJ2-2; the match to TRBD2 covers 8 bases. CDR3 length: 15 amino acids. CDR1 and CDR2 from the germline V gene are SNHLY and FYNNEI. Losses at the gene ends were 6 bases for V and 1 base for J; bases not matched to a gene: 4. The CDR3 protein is CASRRAGENTGELFF. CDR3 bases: TGTGCCAGCAGGAGAGCGGGGGAGAACACCGGGGAGCTGTTTTTT.

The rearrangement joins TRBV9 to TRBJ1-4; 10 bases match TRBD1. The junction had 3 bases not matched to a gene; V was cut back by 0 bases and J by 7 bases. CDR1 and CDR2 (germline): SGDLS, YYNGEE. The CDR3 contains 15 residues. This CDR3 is CASSVGGTGAEKLFF. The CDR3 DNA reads TGTGCCAGCAGCGTAGGTGGGACAGGGGCTGAAAAACTGTTTTTT.

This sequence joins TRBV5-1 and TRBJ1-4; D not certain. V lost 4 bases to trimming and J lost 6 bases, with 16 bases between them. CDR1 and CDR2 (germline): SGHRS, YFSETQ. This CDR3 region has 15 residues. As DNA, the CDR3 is TGCGCCAGCAGCCCGGAGGGATCTACAGATGAAAAACTGTTTTTT. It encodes CASSPEGSTDEKLFF.

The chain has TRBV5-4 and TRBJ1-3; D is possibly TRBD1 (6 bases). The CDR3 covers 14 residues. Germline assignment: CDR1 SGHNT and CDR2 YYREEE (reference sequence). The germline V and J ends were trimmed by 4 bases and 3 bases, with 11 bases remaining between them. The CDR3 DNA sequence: TGTGCCAGCAGCGGCACAGGGAGTGGAAACACCATATATTTT. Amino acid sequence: CASSGTGSGNTIYF. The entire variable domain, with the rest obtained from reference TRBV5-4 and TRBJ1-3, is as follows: ETGVTQSPTHLIKTRGQQVTLRCSSQSGHNTVSWYQQALGQGPQFIFQYYREEENGRGNFPPRFSGLQFPNYSSELNVNALELDDSALYLCASSGTGSGNTIYFGEGSWLTVV.

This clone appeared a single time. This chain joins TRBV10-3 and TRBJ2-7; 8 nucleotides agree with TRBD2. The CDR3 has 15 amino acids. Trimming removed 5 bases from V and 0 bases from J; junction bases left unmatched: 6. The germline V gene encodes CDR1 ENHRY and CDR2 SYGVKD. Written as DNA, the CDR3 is TGTGCCATCAGTCGAGCGGGGGTGAGCTCCTACGAGCAGTACTTC. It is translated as CAISRAGVSSYEQYF.

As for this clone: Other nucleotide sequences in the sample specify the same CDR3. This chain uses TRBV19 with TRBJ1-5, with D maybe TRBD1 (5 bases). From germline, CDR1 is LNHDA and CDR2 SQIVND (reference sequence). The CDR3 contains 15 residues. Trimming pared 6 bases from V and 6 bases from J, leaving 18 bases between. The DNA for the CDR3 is TGTGCCAGTAGCCGAGGTCAGGGCGTACGTCAGCCCCAGCATTTT. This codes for CASSRGQGVRQPQHF.

This CDR3 reads CASSSRVFGNTIYF. The DNA for the CDR3 is TGTGCCAGCAGCTCCAGGGTGTTCGGAAACACCATATATTTT. The chain joins TRBV7-9 to TRBJ1-3; D may be TRBD1 (5 bases). The CDR3 length is 14 residues. The ends were cut back, 4 bases at V and 4 bases at J, with 11 bases in the middle. CDR1 and CDR2 (germline): SEHNR, FQNEAQ (reference sequence).

CDR3 sequence reads: CASSTDRGANEKLFF. The CDR3 DNA sequence: TGCGCCAGCAGCACCGACAGGGGAGCTAATGAAAAACTGTTTTTT. The rearrangement links TRBV5-1 to TRBJ1-4; 8 bases match TRBD1. CDR3 length: 15 residues. With V trimmed by 4 bases and J by 3 bases, 5 bases remained unmatched. Germline lookup yields CDR1 SGHRS and CDR2 YFSETQ.

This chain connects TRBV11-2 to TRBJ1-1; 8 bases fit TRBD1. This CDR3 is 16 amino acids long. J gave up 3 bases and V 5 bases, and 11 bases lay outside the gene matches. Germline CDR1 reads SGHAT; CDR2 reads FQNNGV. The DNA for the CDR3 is TGTGCCAGCAGCCCTCCGACAGGGGTAGGGGACACTGAAGCTTTCTTT. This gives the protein CASSPPTGVGDTEAFF. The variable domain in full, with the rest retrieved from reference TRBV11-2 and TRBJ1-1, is EAGVAQSPRYKIIEKRQSVAFWCNPISGHATLYWYQQILGQGPKLLIQFQNNGVVDDSQLPKDRFSAERLKGVDSTLKIQPAKLEDSAVYLCASSPPTGVGDTEAFFGQGTRLTVV.

The DNA for the CDR3 is TGTGCCAGCAGCTTACAGACAGCCTACGAGCAGTACTTC. Encoded protein: CASSLQTAYEQYF. The chain carries TRBV11-2 and TRBJ2-5; D possibly corresponds to TRBD1 (5 bases). The DNA matches TRBJ2-7 better at its end, which makes the J call doubtful. CDR3 length equals 13 residues. CDR1 is SGHAT, CDR2 FQNNGV, per germline.

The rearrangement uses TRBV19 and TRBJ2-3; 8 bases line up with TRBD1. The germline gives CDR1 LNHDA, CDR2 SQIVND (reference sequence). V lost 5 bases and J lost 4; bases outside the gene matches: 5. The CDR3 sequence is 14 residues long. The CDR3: CASSFQGAADTQYF. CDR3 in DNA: TGTGCCAGTAGTTTTCAGGGGGCCGCAGATACGCAGTATTTT.

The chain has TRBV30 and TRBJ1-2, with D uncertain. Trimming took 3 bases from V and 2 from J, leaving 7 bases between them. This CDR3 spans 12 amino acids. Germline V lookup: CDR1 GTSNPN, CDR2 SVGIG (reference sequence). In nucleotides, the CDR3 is TGTGCCTGGAGCGCGCCCAACTATGGCTACACCTTC. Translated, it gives CAWSAPNYGYTF.

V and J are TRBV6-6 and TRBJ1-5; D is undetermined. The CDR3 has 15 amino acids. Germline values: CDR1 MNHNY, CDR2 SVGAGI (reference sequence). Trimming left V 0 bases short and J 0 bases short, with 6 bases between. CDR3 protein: CASSYSQYSNQPQHF. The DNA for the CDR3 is TGTGCCAGCAGTTACTCTCAGTATAGCAATCAGCCCCAGCATTTT.

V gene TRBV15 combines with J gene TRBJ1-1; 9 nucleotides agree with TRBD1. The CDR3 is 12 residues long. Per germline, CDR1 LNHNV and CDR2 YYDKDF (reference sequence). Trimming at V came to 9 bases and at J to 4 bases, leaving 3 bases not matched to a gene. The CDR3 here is CATGDRATEAFF. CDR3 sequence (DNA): TGTGCCACGGGGGACAGGGCCACTGAAGCTTTCTTT. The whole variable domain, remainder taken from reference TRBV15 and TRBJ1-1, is DAMVIQNPRYQVTQFGKPVTLSCSQTLNHNVMYWYQQKSSQAPKLLFHYYDKDFNNEADTPDNFQSRRPNTSFCFLDIRSPGLGDTAMYLCATGDRATEAFFGQGTRLTVV.

The CDR3 is CASSFSALGGYTF. CDR3 DNA sequence: TGTGCCAGCAGTTTCTCCGCCCTGGGCGGCTACACCTTC. This chain joins TRBV27 and TRBJ1-2, with unresolved D. The CDR3 loop spans 13 amino acids. The V gene's germline CDR1 is MNHEY and CDR2 SMNVEV (reference sequence). Trimming removed 3 bases at V and 8 bases at J, with 13 bases between.

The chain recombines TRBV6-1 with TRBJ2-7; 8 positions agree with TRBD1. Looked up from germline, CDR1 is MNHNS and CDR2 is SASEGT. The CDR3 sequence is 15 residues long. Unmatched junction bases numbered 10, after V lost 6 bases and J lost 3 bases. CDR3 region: CASSEGQVINYEQYF. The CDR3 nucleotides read TGTGCCAGCAGCGAGGGACAGGTCATTAACTACGAGCAGTACTTC.